A single sample is the source of the 10 T cell receptor beta chains below, sequenced in a study of early T cells in non-severe SARS-CoV-2 infection. Each CDR3 protein gets one entry after TCRdb re-called the 5' RACE reads with MiXCR. The sample consists of about 61,000 distinct CDR3 sequences, approximately 11% of them appearing once. Sequences were obtained from whole blood. The receptors originated from an adult who was a healthcare worker with PCR-confirmed SARS-CoV-2 infection or an uninfected control (not recorded which).

This clonotype was picked up many times. The V call is TRBV6-6, the J call TRBJ1-1, with 8 bases fitting TRBD1. V lost 6 bases and J lost 7; bases outside the gene matches: 16. The germline CDR1 and CDR2 sequences are MNHNY and SVGAGI (reference sequence). The CDR3 extends over 16 amino acids. The DNA for the CDR3 is TGTGCCAGCAGCCATCGGACAGGGTCCTCCAAAGGTGAAGCTTTCTTT. Translating it yields CASSHRTGSSKGEAFF.

The table lists this clonotype with a few counts. The chain employs TRBV25-1 and TRBJ2-1, with D possibly being TRBD1 or TRBD2 (5 bases each). The CDR3 spans 12 residues. Trimming removed 8 bases at V and 4 bases at J, with 9 bases between. The germline V gene encodes CDR1 MGHDK and CDR2 SYGVNS. CDR3 DNA sequence: TGTGCCAGCGGGGGATTATACAATGAGCAGTTCTTC. Protein: CASGGLYNEQFF.

On this clonotype itself: A read error may be the cause here, since a much bigger clone is one base away. The chain joins TRBV28 to TRBJ2-2; 7 positions agree with TRBD1. With 8 bases clipped from V and 7 bases from J, the junction kept 7 bases outside the gene matches. This CDR3 is built from 13 residues. Germline V lookup: CDR1 MDHEN, CDR2 SYDVKM. CDR3: CASGRGLHGELFF. The CDR3 DNA is TGTGCCAGCGGCAGGGGGTTGCACGGGGAGCTGTTTTTT.

There are many counts of this clonotype. This chain uses TRBV30 with TRBJ2-3; D gene ambiguous. Germline-derived CDR1 and CDR2 are GTSNPN and SVGIG (reference sequence). The CDR3 covers 14 residues. V gave up 4 bases and J gave up 4 bases, with 15 bases separating them. The CDR3 DNA reads TGTGCCTGGACCCGCCGCAGGAACGCAGATACGCAGTATTTT. Amino acid sequence: CAWTRRRNADTQYF.

The rearrangement uses TRBV5-1 and TRBJ2-1, with 7 nucleotides matching TRBD2. The V gene's germline CDR1 is SGHRS and CDR2 YFSETQ. This CDR3 is 15 amino acids long. V shed 1 base and J 5 bases; nucleotides not matched to a gene: 6. The CDR3 region is CASSLLSSGNNEQFF. DNA for the CDR3: TGCGCCAGCAGCTTGCTGTCTAGCGGCAACAATGAGCAGTTCTTC.

The chain has TRBV4-1 and TRBJ2-1, with D maybe TRBD1 (5 bases). Germline V gene lookup returns CDR1 MGHRA and CDR2 YSYEKL. V shed 1 base and J shed 3 bases, with 7 bases lying between them. The CDR3 has 14 residues. In DNA, the CDR3 is TGCGCCAGCAGCCAAGGGGGCAGCTACAATGAGCAGTTCTTC. Amino acid sequence: CASSQGGSYNEQFF.

The table lists this clonotype with many counts. V gene TRBV7-6 combines with J gene TRBJ1-2, with D unresolved. The length of the CDR3 is 16 residues. V shed 5 bases and J shed 7 bases, with 23 bases lying between them. Germline V gives CDR1 SGHVS, CDR2 FNYEAQ. The CDR3 loop is CASSPRTREVLGGYTF. CDR3 sequence (DNA): TGTGCCAGCAGCCCCCGCACTAGGGAGGTATTAGGTGGCTACACCTTC.

The rearrangement joins TRBV9 to TRBJ1-1, with 7 bases aligning to TRBD1. Germline CDR1 and CDR2: SGDLS and YYNGEE. V shed 2 bases and J 3 bases; nucleotides not matched to a gene: 4. The CDR3 has 14 residues. CDR3 nucleotide sequence: TGTGCCAGCAGCGTTAGGGGGCGGGACACTGAAGCTTTCTTT. Translating gives CASSVRGRDTEAFF.

This clonotype was seen more than once but under ten times. V usage is TRBV20-1 and J usage is TRBJ2-3; 7 nucleotides line up with TRBD2. V shed 3 bases and J 1 base; nucleotides not matched to a gene: 10. The CDR3 totals 16 residues. Per germline, CDR1 DFQATT and CDR2 SNEGSKA (reference sequence). The CDR3 protein is CSARPLTRGGTDTQYF. The CDR3 bases are TGCAGTGCTAGGCCCCTGACCCGGGGGGGCACAGATACGCAGTATTTT.

The sample holds a few counts of this clonotype. CDR3 region: CASSPRKLDRGGEQYF. The CDR3, as DNA: TGTGCCAGCAGCCCTCGAAAACTGGACAGGGGGGGAGAGCAGTACTTC. The chain combines TRBV12-3 or TRBV12-4 with TRBJ2-7; 10 bases line up with TRBD1. This CDR3 contains 16 residues. J gave up 7 bases and V 6 bases, and 15 bases lay outside the gene matches.